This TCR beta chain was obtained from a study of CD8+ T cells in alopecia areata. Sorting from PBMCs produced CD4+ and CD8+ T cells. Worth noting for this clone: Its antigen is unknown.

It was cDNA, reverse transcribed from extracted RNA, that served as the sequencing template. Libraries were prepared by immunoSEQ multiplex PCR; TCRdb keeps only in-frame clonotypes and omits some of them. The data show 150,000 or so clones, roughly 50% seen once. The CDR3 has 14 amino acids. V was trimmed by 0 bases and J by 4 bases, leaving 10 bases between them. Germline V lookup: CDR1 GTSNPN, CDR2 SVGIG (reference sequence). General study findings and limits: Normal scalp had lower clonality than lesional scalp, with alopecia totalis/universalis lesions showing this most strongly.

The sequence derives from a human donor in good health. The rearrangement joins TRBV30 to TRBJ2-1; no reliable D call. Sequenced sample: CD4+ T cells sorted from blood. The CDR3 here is CAWSVARQYNEQFF. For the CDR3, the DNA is TGTGCCTGGAGTGTCGCTCGCCAGTACAATGAGCAGTTCTTC. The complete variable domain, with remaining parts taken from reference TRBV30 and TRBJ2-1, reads SQTIHQWPATLVQPVGSPLSLECTVEGTSNPNLYWYRQAAGRGLQLLFYSVGIGQISSEVPQNLSASRPQDRQFILSSKKLLLSDSGFYLCAWSVARQYNEQFFGPGTRLTVL.